These 28 T cell receptor beta chains were all obtained from the same sample, sequenced in a study of Tregs in tolerant kidney transplant recipients. Sequencing was performed with immunoSEQ multiplex PCR; in TCRdb, only in-frame clones are kept and a portion is missing. The repertoire holds tens of thousands of clones, with 84% as singletons. The source material was CD4+ T cells from blood. Receptors originate from a human donor in good health.

V usage is TRBV5-1 and J usage is TRBJ1-2, with 9 bases matching TRBD1. CDR1 is SGHRS, CDR2 YFSETQ, per germline. This CDR3 is built from 15 residues. The J segment lost 5 bases and the V segment lost 4 bases, leaving 9 bases of the junction unmatched. CDR3 sequence (DNA): TGCGCCAGCAGCCCCGACAGGGGGGAGTGGTATGGCTACACCTTC. Translated: CASSPDRGEWYGYTF.

The chain employs TRBV5-6 and TRBJ2-1; 9 nucleotides line up with TRBD2. Germline V gives CDR1 SGHDT, CDR2 YYEEEE. V dropped 5 bases and J dropped 7; count of bases not matched to a gene: 13. This CDR3 spans 16 amino acids. CDR3 nucleotides: TGTGCCAGCAGGCCCGGTTTAGCGGGAGAGTATAATGAGCAGTTCTTC. It is translated as CASRPGLAGEYNEQFF.

The gene calls are TRBV7-8 and TRBJ2-7; 9 nucleotides match TRBD2. J lost 3 bases, V lost 0 bases, and 12 bases had no gene match. CDR3 length: 18 amino acids. Per germline, CDR1 SGHVS and CDR2 FQNEAQ. The CDR3 nucleotides are TGTGCCAGCAGCTTAGCCCCTGTGGCTAGCGGGGCCGGCTACGAGCAGTACTTC. Translated, it gives CASSLAPVASGAGYEQYF. The full variable domain, in which reference TRBV7-8 and TRBJ2-7 provide the parts outside the CDR3, is GAGVSQSPRYKVAKRGQDVALRCDPISGHVSLFWYQQALGQGPEFLTYFQNEAQLDKSGLPSDRFFAERPEGSVSTLKIQRTQQEDSAVYLCASSLAPVASGAGYEQYFGPGTRLTVT.

The J gene is TRBJ2-5, the V gene TRBV7-2, with 8 bases identical to TRBD2. The germline CDR1 and CDR2 sequences are SGHTA and FQGNSA. The trim removed 3 bases at V and 3 bases at J, leaving 6 bases unmatched. This CDR3 contains 15 residues. CDR3 sequence reads: CASSFPGRAEETQYF. For the CDR3, the DNA is TGTGCCAGCAGCTTTCCCGGGAGGGCCGAAGAGACCCAGTACTTC.

V is TRBV6-4 and J is TRBJ2-3, with D possibly being TRBD1 or TRBD2 (5 bases each). The ends were cut back, 5 bases at V and 3 bases at J, with 15 bases in the middle. There are 15 residues in the CDR3. Germline loops: CDR1 MRHNA, CDR2 SNTAGT. CDR3 sequence: CASSYGAGGTDTQYF. CDR3 coding DNA: TGTGCCAGCAGTTACGGGGCAGGCGGAACAGATACGCAGTATTTT.

The table lists this clone with a count of one. The chain combines TRBV2 with TRBJ2-3; D not resolved. The length of the CDR3 is 15 residues. The germline V and J ends were trimmed by 5 bases and 11 bases, with 23 bases remaining between them. The germline V gene has CDR1 SNHLY and CDR2 FYNNEI. CDR3 DNA sequence: TGTGCCAGCAGTCTTTCCGCCAGACTCCTTCGGCGGCAGTATTTT. It codes for CASSLSARLLRRQYF.

The chain recombines TRBV7-8 with TRBJ2-1; D is perhaps TRBD1 or TRBD2 (5 bases each). Per the germline V gene, CDR1 is SGHVS and CDR2 is FQNEAQ. V was pared by 1 base and J by 12 bases, with 19 bases between. The CDR3 length is 15 residues. The DNA for the CDR3 is TGTGCCAGCAGCTTAGAGAGTGGGGGAGTAGGCGGGCAGTTCTTC. Its protein is CASSLESGGVGGQFF.

This sequence joins TRBV11-2 and TRBJ2-7; TRBD2 is a possible D gene (5 bases). The V gene lost 5 bases and the J gene lost 3 bases, with 11 bases spanning the gap. There are 13 residues in the CDR3. Germline V lookup: CDR1 SGHAT, CDR2 FQNNGV. The CDR3 DNA is TGTGCCAGCAGCCACCCCGGGGTCTACGAGCAGTACTTC. The encoded protein is CASSHPGVYEQYF.

The V and J genes are TRBV11-1 and TRBJ1-1; D not certain. This CDR3 is 15 amino acids long. Germline V gene sequence: CDR1 SGHAT, CDR2 FQDESV (reference sequence). Trimming shortened V by 5 bases and J by 0 bases, and 13 bases separated the two germline ends. The CDR3 region has the DNA TGTGCCAGCAGCACCCGGGCACGGATGAACACTGAAGCTTTCTTT. Its protein product is CASSTRARMNTEAFF.

The V gene is TRBV27, the J gene TRBJ1-5, with 11 bases aligning to TRBD1. Germline V gives CDR1 MNHEY, CDR2 SMNVEV (reference sequence). Trimming removed 7 bases from V and 5 bases from J; junction bases left unmatched: 7. There are 15 residues in the CDR3. CDR3 coding DNA: TGTGCCAGCAAGGGGACAGGGGGGATAGATCAGCCCCAGCATTTT. Encoded protein: CASKGTGGIDQPQHF.

The chain has TRBV18 and TRBJ1-2; 9 bases fit TRBD1. The germline gives CDR1 KGHSH, CDR2 LQKENI. After removal of 3 bases from V and 4 bases from J, the junction contained 3 bases not matched to a gene. CDR3 size: 14 residues. CDR3 coding DNA: TGTGCCAGCTCACCGGGGACAGGGAGCTATGGCTACACCTTC. Translation gives CASSPGTGSYGYTF.

The chain links TRBV18 to TRBJ2-2; D is unresolved. V was shortened by 2 bases and J by 3 bases, with 1 base between the two germline ends. This CDR3 comprises 12 residues. CDR1 is KGHSH and CDR2 is LQKENI in the germline V gene. CDR3 DNA sequence: TGTGCCAGCTCACCAGACACCGGGGAGCTGTTTTTT. It codes for CASSPDTGELFF.

The chain carries TRBV29-1 and TRBJ1-2, with TRBD1 identical over 10 bases. Germline assignment: CDR1 SQVTM and CDR2 ANQGSEA. V lost 4 bases, J lost 5 bases, and 4 bases stayed unmatched. This CDR3 has 13 residues. The CDR3 DNA follows: TGCAGCGTTGTGGGGACAGGGGAATATGGCTACACCTTC. It is translated as CSVVGTGEYGYTF.

This clone showed up just a few times. V and J are TRBV5-1 and TRBJ2-2; D is possibly TRBD1 or TRBD2 (5 bases each). V gave up 7 bases and J gave up 3 bases, with 13 bases separating them. Germline V gene lookup returns CDR1 SGHRS and CDR2 YFSETQ. The CDR3 runs 14 residues. CDR3 residues: CASSTLGDTGELFF. As DNA, the CDR3 is TGCGCCAGCTCTACCTTGGGGGACACCGGGGAGCTGTTTTTT.

This clone was counted a few times. The CDR3 nucleotides are TGCGCCAGCAGCTTGTCGCCAGGGGAGGAAAAACTGTTTTTT. This encodes CASSLSPGEEKLFF. The V gene is TRBV5-1, the J gene TRBJ1-4; weak D call: TRBD1 (6 bases). Trimming removed 1 base from V and 8 bases from J, with 12 bases in between. CDR1 SGHRS and CDR2 YFSETQ come from the germline V gene. The CDR3 consists of 14 residues.

V gene TRBV19 combines with J gene TRBJ2-2, with 8 bases that match TRBD2. V dropped 3 bases and J dropped 8; count of bases not matched to a gene: 8. Per the germline V gene, CDR1 is LNHDA and CDR2 is SQIVND (reference sequence). This CDR3 spans 15 amino acids. The CDR3, as DNA: TGTGCCAGTAGTATCTTCAGCGGGGGTACAGGGGAGCTGTTTTTT. The encoded protein is CASSIFSGGTGELFF.

Here the CDR3 reads CASSAGLELYGYTF. The CDR3 DNA sequence: TGTGCCAGCAGCGCGGGACTCGAGCTCTATGGCTACACCTTC. The J gene is TRBJ1-2, the V gene TRBV11-1; a possible D gene is TRBD1 (5 bases). V was shortened by 5 bases and J by 4 bases, with 14 bases between the two germline ends. The CDR3 runs to 14 residues. Germline lookup yields CDR1 SGHAT and CDR2 FQDESV (reference sequence).

This sequence joins TRBV20-1 and TRBJ1-1, with unresolved D. The V end was cut by 4 bases, the J end by 4 bases, with 4 bases between. The CDR3 runs 10 residues. Germline V gene sequence: CDR1 DFQATT, CDR2 SNEGSKA (reference sequence). DNA for the CDR3: TGCAGTGCTAAGGTCACTGAAGCTTTCTTT. This sequence encodes CSAKVTEAFF.

The chain links TRBV5-1 to TRBJ2-3; unclear D gene. The CDR3 is 14 amino acids. The germline V gene has CDR1 SGHRS and CDR2 YFSETQ. The V end lost 1 base, the J end lost 3 bases, and 9 bases lay between the germline ends. CDR3: CASSLILWTDTQYF. Written as DNA, the CDR3 is TGCGCCAGCAGCTTGATTCTGTGGACAGATACGCAGTATTTT.

The V and J genes are TRBV7-9 and TRBJ2-7, with 10 bases matching TRBD1. The germline CDR1 and CDR2 sequences are SEHNR and FQNEAQ (reference sequence). The J segment lost 2 bases and the V segment lost 1 base, leaving 8 bases of the junction unmatched. The CDR3 contains 17 residues. The CDR3 sequence is CASSLDLTGTGAYEQYF. The CDR3 nucleotides are TGTGCCAGCAGCTTAGACTTGACGGGGACAGGGGCCTACGAGCAGTACTTC.

This clone was observed once. The V call is TRBV6-4, the J call TRBJ2-1; D uncertain. CDR1 and CDR2 (germline): MRHNA, SNTAGT. V lost 2 bases and J lost 1, with 9 bases in between. This CDR3 is 15 amino acids long. The CDR3 loop is CASSDQEGSYNEQFF. In DNA, the CDR3 is TGTGCCAGCAGTGACCAGGAAGGATCCTACAATGAGCAGTTCTTC.

The chain has TRBV6-5 and TRBJ2-2, with 9 bases matching TRBD2. V dropped 4 bases and J dropped 5; count of bases not matched to a gene: 2. The CDR3 sequence is 14 residues long. Germline V CDR1 and CDR2: MNHEY, SVGAGI. CDR3 nucleotides: TGTGCCAGCAGTTTAACTAGCGGGACCGGGGAGCTGTTTTTT. Residues: CASSLTSGTGELFF.

The rearrangement joins TRBV5-6 to TRBJ2-3; D ambiguous. The CDR3 contains 12 residues. The V and J ends lost 0 bases and 10 bases respectively, with 9 bases between them. Germline-derived CDR1 and CDR2 are SGHDT and YYEEEE. The CDR3: CASSLANGPQYF. The CDR3 DNA is TGTGCCAGCAGCTTGGCCAACGGTCCGCAGTATTTT.

This chain uses TRBV11-2 with TRBJ2-2, with 13 bases fitting TRBD2. J lost 6 bases, V lost 5 bases, and 3 bases had no gene match. Germline values: CDR1 SGHAT, CDR2 FQNNGV. The CDR3 has 15 residues. CDR3 nucleotides: TGTGCCAGCAGCAGACTAGCGGGAGGACCCGGGGAGCTGTTTTTT. It yields the protein CASSRLAGGPGELFF.

The chain uses TRBV11-2 and TRBJ2-3; weak D call: TRBD2 (6 bases). The CDR3 is 15 amino acids. Germline V gene sequence: CDR1 SGHAT, CDR2 FQNNGV. Trimming pared 3 bases from V and 3 bases from J, leaving 13 bases between. CDR3 in amino acids: CASSFAGSGTDTQYF. CDR3 bases: TGTGCCAGCAGCTTTGCGGGAAGTGGTACAGATACGCAGTATTTT.

The genes are TRBV5-5 and TRBJ1-6, with D perhaps matching TRBD1 (6 bases). The germline V gene encodes CDR1 SGHKS and CDR2 YYEKEE (reference sequence). The CDR3 has 17 residues. Trimming stripped 4 bases from V and 6 bases from J, with 20 bases between. CDR3 residues: CASSQDRDILSNSPLHF. As DNA, the CDR3 is TGTGCCAGCAGCCAAGATAGGGACATCCTCAGTAATTCACCCCTCCACTTT.

The genes are TRBV7-2 and TRBJ2-5; TRBD2 matches 7 bases. The V and J ends lost 7 bases and 4 bases, in that order; junction bases with no gene match: 9. Germline CDR1 SGHTA, CDR2 FQGNSA. The CDR3 is 14 residues long. The CDR3 DNA follows: TGTGCCAGCACCCTTGAGCGGGGTGGAGAGACCCAGTACTTC. Amino acids: CASTLERGGETQYF. The full variable domain, rest sourced from reference TRBV7-2 and TRBJ2-5, is GAGVSQSPSNKVTEKGKDVELRCDPISGHTALYWYRQSLGQGLEFLIYFQGNSAPDKSGLPSDRFSAERTGGSVSTLTIQRTQQEDSAVYLCASTLERGGETQYFGPGTRLLVL.

The chain joins TRBV5-1 to TRBJ2-5; 7 bases are shared with TRBD1. Germline CDR1 and CDR2: SGHRS and YFSETQ. J gave up 3 bases and V 4 bases, and 3 bases lay outside the gene matches. The CDR3 sequence is 13 residues long. CDR3: CASSPGTEETQYF. The CDR3 nucleotides are TGCGCCAGCAGCCCCGGGACAGAAGAGACCCAGTACTTC.